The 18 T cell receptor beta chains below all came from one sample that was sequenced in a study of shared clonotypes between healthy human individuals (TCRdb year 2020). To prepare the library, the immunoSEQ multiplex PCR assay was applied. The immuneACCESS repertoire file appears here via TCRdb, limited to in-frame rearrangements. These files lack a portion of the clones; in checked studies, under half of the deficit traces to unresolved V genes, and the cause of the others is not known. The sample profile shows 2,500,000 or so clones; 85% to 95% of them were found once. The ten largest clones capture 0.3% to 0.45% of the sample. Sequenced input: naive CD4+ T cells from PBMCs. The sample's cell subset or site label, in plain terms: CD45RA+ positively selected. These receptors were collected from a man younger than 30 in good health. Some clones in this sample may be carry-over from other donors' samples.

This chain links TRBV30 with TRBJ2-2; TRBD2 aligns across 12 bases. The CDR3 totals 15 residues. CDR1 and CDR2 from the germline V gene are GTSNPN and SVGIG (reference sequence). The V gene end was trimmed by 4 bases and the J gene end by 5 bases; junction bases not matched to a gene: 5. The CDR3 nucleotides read TGTGCCTGGACGCTCGGACTAGCGGGGACCGGGGAGCTGTTTTTT. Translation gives CAWTLGLAGTGELFF.

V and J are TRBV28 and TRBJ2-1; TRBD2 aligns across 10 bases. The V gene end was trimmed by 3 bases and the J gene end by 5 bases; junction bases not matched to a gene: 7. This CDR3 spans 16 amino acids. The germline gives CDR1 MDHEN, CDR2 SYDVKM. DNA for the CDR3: TGTGCCAGCAGTTTGGCAGGACTAGCGGAGCACAATGAGCAGTTCTTC. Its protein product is CASSLAGLAEHNEQFF.

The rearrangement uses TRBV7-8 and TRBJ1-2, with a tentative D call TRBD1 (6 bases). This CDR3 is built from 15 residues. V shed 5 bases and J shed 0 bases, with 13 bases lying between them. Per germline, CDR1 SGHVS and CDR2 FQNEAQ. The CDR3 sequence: CASSPSTGSNYGYTF. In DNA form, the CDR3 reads TGTGCCAGCAGCCCCTCGACAGGTTCTAACTATGGCTACACCTTC.

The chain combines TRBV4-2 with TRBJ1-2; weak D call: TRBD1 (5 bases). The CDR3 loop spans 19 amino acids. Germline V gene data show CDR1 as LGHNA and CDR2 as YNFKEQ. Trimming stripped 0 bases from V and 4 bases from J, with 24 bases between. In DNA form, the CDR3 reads TGTGCCAGCAGCCAAGACTACGGGAGGGAAGTAGTTAGGGGCTATGGCTACACCTTC. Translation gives CASSQDYGREVVRGYGYTF.

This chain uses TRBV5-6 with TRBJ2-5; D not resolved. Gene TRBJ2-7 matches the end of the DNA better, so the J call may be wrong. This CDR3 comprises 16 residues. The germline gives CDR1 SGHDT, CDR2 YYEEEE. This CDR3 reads CASSLAVGVPNYEQYF. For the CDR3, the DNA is TGTGCCAGCAGCTTGGCCGTTGGCGTTCCCAACTACGAGCAGTACTTC.

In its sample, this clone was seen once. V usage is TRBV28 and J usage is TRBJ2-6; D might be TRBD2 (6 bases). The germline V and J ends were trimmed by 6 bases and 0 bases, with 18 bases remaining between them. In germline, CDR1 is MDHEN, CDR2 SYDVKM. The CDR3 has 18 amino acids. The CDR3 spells CASSLIVRGTSGANVLTF. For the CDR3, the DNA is TGTGCCAGCAGCTTGATTGTCCGGGGGACCTCTGGGGCCAACGTCCTGACTTTC.

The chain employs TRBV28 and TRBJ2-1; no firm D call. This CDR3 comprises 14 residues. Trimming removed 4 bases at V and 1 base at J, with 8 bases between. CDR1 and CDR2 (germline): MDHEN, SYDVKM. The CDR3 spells CASSYLGSYNEQFF. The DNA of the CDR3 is TGTGCCAGCAGTTACCTTGGTTCCTACAATGAGCAGTTCTTC.

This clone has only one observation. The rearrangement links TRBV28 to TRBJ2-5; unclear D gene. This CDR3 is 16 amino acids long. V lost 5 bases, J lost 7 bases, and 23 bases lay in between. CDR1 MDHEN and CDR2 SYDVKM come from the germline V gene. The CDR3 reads CASSLSSTFDLRTQYF. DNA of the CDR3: TGTGCCAGCAGTCTTTCTAGTACCTTCGATTTACGGACCCAGTACTTC. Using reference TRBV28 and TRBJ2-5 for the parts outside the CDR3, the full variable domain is DVKVTQSSRYLVKRTGEKVFLECVQDMDHENMFWYRQDPGLGLRLIYFSYDVKMKEKGDIPEGYSVSREKKERFSLILESASTNQTSMYLCASSLSSTFDLRTQYFGPGTRLLVL.

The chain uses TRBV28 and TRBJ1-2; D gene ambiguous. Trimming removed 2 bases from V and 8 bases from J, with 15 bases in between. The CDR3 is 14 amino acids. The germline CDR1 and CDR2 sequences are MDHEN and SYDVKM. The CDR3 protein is CASSLGSPGNGYTF. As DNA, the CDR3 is TGTGCCAGCAGTTTAGGGTCACCCGGAAACGGCTACACCTTC.

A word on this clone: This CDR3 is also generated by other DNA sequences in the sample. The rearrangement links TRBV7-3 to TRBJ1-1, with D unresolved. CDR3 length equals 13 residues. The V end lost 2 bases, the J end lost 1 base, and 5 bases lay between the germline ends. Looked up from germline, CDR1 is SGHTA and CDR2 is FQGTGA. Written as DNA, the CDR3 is TGTGCCAGCAGCTTATACGAGAACACTGAAGCTTTCTTT. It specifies CASSLYENTEAFF.

CDR3 amino acids: CASSEGWSGGLDTQYF. The CDR3 coding sequence is TGTGCCAGCAGTGAAGGGTGGTCGGGAGGGCTGGATACGCAGTATTTT. The chain recombines TRBV6-1 with TRBJ2-3, with 8 bases that match TRBD2. The CDR3 runs 16 residues. Trimming cost V 1 base and J 6 bases; bases outside gene matches: 9. The germline V gene encodes CDR1 MNHNS and CDR2 SASEGT.

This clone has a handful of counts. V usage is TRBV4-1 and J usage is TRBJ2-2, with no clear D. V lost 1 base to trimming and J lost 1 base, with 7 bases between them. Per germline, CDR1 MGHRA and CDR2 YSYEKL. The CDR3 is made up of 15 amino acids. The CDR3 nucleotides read TGCGCCAGCAGCCAAGTGGGATTGAACACCGGGGAGCTGTTTTTT. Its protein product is CASSQVGLNTGELFF.

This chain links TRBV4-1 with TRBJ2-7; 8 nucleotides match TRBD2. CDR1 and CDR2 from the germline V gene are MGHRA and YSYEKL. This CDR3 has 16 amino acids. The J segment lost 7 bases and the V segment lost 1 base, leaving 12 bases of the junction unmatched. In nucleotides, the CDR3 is TGCGCCAGCAGCCAAGTTGGGAGACTAGCGAGGTCGGAGCAGTACTTC. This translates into CASSQVGRLARSEQYF.

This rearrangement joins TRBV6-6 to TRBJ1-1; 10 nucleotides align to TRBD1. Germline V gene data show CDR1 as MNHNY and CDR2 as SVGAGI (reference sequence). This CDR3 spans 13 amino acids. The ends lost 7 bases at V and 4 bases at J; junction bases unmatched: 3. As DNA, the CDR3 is TGTGCCAGCACCCGGACAGGGGGCACTGAAGCTTTCTTT. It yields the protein CASTRTGGTEAFF.

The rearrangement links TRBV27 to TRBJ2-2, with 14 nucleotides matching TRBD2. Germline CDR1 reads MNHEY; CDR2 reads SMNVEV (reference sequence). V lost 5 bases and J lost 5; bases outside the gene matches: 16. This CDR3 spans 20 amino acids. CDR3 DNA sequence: TGTGCCAGCAGTCTAGGGGAAAGGACTAGCGGGAGGAAGATGACCGGGGAGCTGTTTTTT. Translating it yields CASSLGERTSGRKMTGELFF.

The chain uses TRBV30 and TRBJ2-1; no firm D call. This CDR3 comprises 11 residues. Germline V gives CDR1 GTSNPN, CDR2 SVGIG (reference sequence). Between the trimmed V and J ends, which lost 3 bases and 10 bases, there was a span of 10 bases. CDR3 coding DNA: TGTGCCTGGAGCAATGGGGTCGAGCAGTTCTTC. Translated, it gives CAWSNGVEQFF.

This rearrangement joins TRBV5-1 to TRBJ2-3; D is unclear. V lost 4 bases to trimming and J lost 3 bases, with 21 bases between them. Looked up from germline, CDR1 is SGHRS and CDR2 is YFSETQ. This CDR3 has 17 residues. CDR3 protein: CASSVDPPPQVTDTQYF. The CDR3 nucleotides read TGCGCCAGCAGCGTAGACCCTCCCCCCCAGGTAACAGATACGCAGTATTTT.

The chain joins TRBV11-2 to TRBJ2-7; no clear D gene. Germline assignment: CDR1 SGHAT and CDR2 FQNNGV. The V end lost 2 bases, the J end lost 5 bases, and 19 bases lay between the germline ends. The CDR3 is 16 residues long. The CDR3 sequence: CASSLLRYILTHEQYF. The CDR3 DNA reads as TGTGCCAGCAGCTTATTGCGGTACATCCTAACCCACGAGCAGTACTTC.